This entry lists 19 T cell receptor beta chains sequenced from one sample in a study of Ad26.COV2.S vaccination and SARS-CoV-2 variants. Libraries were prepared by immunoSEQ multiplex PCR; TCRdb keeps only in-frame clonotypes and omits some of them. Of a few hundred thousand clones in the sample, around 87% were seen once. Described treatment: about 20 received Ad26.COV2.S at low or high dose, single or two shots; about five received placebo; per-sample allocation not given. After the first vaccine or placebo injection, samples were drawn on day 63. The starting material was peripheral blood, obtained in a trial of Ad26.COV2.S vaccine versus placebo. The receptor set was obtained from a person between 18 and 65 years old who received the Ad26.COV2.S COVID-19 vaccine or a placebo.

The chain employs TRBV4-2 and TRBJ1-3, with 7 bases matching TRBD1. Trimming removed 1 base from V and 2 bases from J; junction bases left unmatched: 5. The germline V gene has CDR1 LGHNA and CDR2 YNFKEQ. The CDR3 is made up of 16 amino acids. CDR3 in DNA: TGTGCCAGCAGCCAAGGGGAGACAGGGACTGGAAACACCATATATTTT. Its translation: CASSQGETGTGNTIYF.

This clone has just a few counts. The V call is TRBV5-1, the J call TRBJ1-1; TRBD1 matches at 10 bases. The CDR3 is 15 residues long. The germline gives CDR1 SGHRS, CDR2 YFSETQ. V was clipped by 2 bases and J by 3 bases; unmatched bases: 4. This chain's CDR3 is CASSFDRGLHTEAFF. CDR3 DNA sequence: TGCGCCAGCAGCTTTGACAGGGGGCTGCACACTGAAGCTTTCTTT.

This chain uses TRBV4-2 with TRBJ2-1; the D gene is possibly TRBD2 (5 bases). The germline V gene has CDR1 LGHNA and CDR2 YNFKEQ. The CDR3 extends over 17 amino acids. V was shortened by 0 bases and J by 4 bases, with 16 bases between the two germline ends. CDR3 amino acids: CASSQDLASQAYNEQFF. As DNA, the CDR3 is TGTGCCAGCAGCCAAGATTTGGCTAGCCAAGCTTACAATGAGCAGTTCTTC.

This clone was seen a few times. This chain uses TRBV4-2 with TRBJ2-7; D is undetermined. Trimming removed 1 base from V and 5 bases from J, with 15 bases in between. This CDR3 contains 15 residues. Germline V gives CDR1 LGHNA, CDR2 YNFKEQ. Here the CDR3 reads CASSQVVQELNEQYF. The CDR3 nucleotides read TGTGCCAGCAGCCAAGTAGTTCAGGAACTAAACGAGCAGTACTTC.

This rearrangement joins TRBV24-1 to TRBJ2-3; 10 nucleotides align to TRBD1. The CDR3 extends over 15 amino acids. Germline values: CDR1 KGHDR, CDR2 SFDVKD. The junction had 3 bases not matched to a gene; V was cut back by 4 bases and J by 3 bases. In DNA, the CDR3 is TGTGCCACCAGTGACGCGGACAGGGGGACAGATACGCAGTATTTT. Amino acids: CATSDADRGTDTQYF.

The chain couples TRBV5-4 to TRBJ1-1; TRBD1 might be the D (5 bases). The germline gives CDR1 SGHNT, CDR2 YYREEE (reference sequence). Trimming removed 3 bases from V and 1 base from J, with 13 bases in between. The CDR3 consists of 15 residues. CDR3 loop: CASSSLGAQNTEAFF. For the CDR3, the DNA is TGTGCCAGCAGCTCTTTAGGGGCGCAGAACACTGAAGCTTTCTTT.

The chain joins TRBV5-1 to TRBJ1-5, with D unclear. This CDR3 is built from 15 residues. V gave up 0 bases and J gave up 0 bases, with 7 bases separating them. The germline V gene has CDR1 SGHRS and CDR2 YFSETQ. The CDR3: CASSLDGYSNQPQHF. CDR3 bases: TGCGCCAGCAGCTTGGACGGCTATAGCAATCAGCCCCAGCATTTT. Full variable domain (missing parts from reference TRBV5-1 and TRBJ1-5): KAGVTQTPRYLIKTRGQQVTLSCSPISGHRSVSWYQQTPGQGLQFLFEYFSETQRNKGNFPGRFSGRQFSNSRSEMNVSTLELGDSALYLCASSLDGYSNQPQHFGDGTRLSIL.

CDR3 DNA: TGTGCCAGCAGTTTGTCCGGGGAGCTGTTTTTT. The encoded protein is CASSLSGELFF. The chain links TRBV28 to TRBJ2-2; D is unclear. The CDR3 is 11 amino acids. Germline loops: CDR1 MDHEN, CDR2 SYDVKM. The ends were cut back, 3 bases at V and 6 bases at J, with 2 bases in the middle.

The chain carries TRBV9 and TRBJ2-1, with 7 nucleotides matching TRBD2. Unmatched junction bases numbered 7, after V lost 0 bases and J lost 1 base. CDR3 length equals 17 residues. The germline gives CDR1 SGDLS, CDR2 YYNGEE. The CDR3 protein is CASSVGTGGGSYNEQFF. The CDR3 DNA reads TGTGCCAGCAGCGTAGGAACGGGAGGAGGGTCCTACAATGAGCAGTTCTTC.

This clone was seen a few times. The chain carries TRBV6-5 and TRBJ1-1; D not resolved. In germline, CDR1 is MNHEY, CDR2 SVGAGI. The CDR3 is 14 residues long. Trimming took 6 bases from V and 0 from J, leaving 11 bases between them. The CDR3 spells CASSYGSMNTEAFF. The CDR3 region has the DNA TGTGCCAGCAGCTACGGGTCGATGAACACTGAAGCTTTCTTT.

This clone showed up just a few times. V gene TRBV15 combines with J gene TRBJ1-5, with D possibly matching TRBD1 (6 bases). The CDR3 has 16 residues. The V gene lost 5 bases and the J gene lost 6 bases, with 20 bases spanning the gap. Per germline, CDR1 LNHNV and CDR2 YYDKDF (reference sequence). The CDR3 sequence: CATSGPEQGRGQPQHF. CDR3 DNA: TGTGCCACCAGCGGGCCAGAACAGGGTCGGGGTCAGCCCCAGCATTTT.

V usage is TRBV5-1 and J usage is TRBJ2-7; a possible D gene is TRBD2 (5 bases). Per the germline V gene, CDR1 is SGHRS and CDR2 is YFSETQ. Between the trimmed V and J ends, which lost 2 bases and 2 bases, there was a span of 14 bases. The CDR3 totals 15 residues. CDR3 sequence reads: CASSLKIRSAYEQYF. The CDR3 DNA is TGCGCCAGCAGCTTAAAAATACGTAGCGCCTACGAGCAGTACTTC.

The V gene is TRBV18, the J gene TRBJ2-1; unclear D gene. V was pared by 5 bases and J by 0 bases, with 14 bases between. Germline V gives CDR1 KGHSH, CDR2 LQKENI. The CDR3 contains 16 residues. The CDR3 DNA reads TGTGCCAGCTCAGTCCTATCCAGGAGCTCCTACAATGAGCAGTTCTTC. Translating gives CASSVLSRSSYNEQFF.

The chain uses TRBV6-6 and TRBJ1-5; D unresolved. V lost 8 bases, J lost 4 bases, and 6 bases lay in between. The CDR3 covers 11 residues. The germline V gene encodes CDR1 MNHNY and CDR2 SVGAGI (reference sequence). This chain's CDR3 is CASGPNQPQHF. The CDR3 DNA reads TGTGCCAGCGGCCCTAATCAGCCCCAGCATTTT.

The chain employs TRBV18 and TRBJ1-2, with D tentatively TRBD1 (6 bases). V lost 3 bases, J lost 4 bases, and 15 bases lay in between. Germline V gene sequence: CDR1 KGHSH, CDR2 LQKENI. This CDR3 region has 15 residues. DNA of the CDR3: TGTGCCAGCTCACCCGGTTTCGGGGGGCCCTATGGCTACACCTTC. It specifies CASSPGFGGPYGYTF.

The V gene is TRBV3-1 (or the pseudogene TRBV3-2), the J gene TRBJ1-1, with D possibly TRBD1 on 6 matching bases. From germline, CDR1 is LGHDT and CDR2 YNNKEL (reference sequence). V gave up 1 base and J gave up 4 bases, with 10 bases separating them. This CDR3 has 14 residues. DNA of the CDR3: TGTGCCAGCAGCCAAGTGGGGGCGTCCACTGAAGCTTTCTTT. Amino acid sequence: CASSQVGASTEAFF.

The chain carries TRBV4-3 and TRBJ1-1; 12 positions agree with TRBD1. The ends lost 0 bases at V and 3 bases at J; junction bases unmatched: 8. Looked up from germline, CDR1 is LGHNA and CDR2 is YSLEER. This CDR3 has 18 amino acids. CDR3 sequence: CASSQETGQGAQYTEAFF. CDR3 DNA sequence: TGCGCCAGCAGCCAAGAGACGGGACAGGGGGCTCAGTACACTGAAGCTTTCTTT.

The chain's CDR3 is CASSERVRGAYGYTF. CDR3 DNA sequence: TGTGCCAGCAGTGAACGTGTACGGGGTGCCTATGGCTACACCTTC. This chain links TRBV2 with TRBJ1-2; D gene unclear. The CDR3 is made up of 15 amino acids. Trimming pared 2 bases from V and 4 bases from J, leaving 14 bases between. Germline assignment: CDR1 SNHLY and CDR2 FYNNEI.

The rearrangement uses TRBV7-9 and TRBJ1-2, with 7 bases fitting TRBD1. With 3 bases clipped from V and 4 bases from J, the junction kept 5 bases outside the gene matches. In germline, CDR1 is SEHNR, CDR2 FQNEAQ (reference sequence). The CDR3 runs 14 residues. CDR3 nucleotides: TGTGCCAGCAGCTTTTCCACAGGGGCCTATGGCTACACCTTC. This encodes CASSFSTGAYGYTF.